The 11 T cell receptor beta chains presented below share a single source sample, sequenced in a study of a mutant IDH1 vaccine in newly diagnosed glioma (TCRdb year 2021). Per the publication, the time point label means: baseline, week 1 (first vaccination visit). What this sample's treatment or condition label stands for: pre-vaccination baseline after standard-of-care therapy. Library construction relied on the immunoSEQ multiplex PCR assay. The immuneACCESS repertoire file appears here via TCRdb, limited to in-frame rearrangements. These files lack a portion of the clones; in checked studies, under half of the deficit traces to unresolved V genes, and the cause of the others is not known. The sample table contains 20,000 to 25,000 clones; only one count was recorded for about nine tenths of them. Jointly, the top ten make up just over 9% of the sample. Sequencing used PBMCs, obtained from a glioma patient treated with radiotherapy, temozolomide or both. These receptors all come from a man aged 30-40 years with glioma.

This chain connects TRBV4-2 to TRBJ1-4; a possible D gene is TRBD1 (6 bases). V was trimmed by 0 bases and J by 7 bases, leaving 15 bases between them. Germline assignment: CDR1 LGHNA and CDR2 YNFKEQ. The length of the CDR3 is 16 residues. This CDR3 is CASSQDQGTRIEKLFF. The CDR3 DNA follows: TGTGCCAGCAGCCAAGACCAAGGGACAAGGATTGAAAAACTGTTTTTT.

The chain links TRBV16 to TRBJ2-1; the D is unclear. The CDR3 is 12 residues long. CDR1 is KGHSY and CDR2 is FQNENV in the germline V gene. V gave up 0 bases and J gave up 6 bases, with 3 bases separating them. The CDR3 region is CASSQSVNEQFF. The CDR3 nucleotides are TGTGCCAGCAGCCAATCGGTCAATGAGCAGTTCTTC.

J is TRBJ2-5 and V is TRBV18; D is unclear. Looked up from germline, CDR1 is KGHSH and CDR2 is LQKENI. This CDR3 is 14 amino acids long. V was shortened by 0 bases and J by 1 base, with 6 bases between the two germline ends. CDR3 sequence: CASSPPRFQETQYF. The CDR3 nucleotides read TGTGCCAGCTCACCACCCAGGTTCCAAGAGACCCAGTACTTC.

The chain carries TRBV30 and TRBJ1-1, with 7 bases aligning to TRBD1. The CDR3 has 12 residues. Germline V gives CDR1 GTSNPN, CDR2 SVGIG (reference sequence). The V and J ends lost 0 bases and 10 bases, in that order; junction bases with no gene match: 5. The DNA for the CDR3 is TGTGCCTGGAGTGTACAAGGGGACAGAGCTTTCTTT. The encoded protein is CAWSVQGDRAFF.

CDR3 in amino acids: CAISESTATNEKLFF. The CDR3 coding sequence is TGTGCCATCAGTGAGTCCACCGCAACTAATGAAAAACTGTTTTTT. The chain employs TRBV10-3 and TRBJ1-4; D ambiguous. V lost 0 bases to trimming and J lost 0 bases, with 5 bases between them. Germline V gives CDR1 ENHRY, CDR2 SYGVKD. This CDR3 is built from 15 residues.

The chain is built from TRBV12-5 and TRBJ2-3; tentatively, D is TRBD1 or TRBD2 (5 bases each). CDR1 is LGHNT, CDR2 FRNRAP, per germline. The V and J ends lost 5 bases and 1 base respectively, with 13 bases between them. This CDR3 spans 15 amino acids. The CDR3 DNA sequence: TGTGCTAGTGGTCCGGGGACCGGACGCACAGATACGCAGTATTTT. It yields the protein CASGPGTGRTDTQYF.

The CDR3 DNA sequence: TGTGCCAGCAGTTACTCCAGGCTCTATGGCTACACCTTC. Its translation is CASSYSRLYGYTF. V and J are TRBV6-5 and TRBJ1-2; D uncertain. V was shortened by 0 bases and J by 4 bases, with 6 bases between the two germline ends. Germline lookup yields CDR1 MNHEY and CDR2 SVGAGI. There are 13 residues in the CDR3.

J is TRBJ1-1 and V is TRBV5-6; D is uncertain. The CDR3 totals 15 residues. Trimming left V 4 bases short and J 3 bases short, with 16 bases between. CDR1 SGHDT and CDR2 YYEEEE come from the germline V gene. The CDR3 is CASSLEKDGYTEAFF. The DNA for the CDR3 is TGTGCCAGCAGCCTGGAAAAAGATGGTTACACTGAAGCTTTCTTT.

V is TRBV7-2 and J is TRBJ2-7, with a possible D match to TRBD2 (6 bases). Looked up from germline, CDR1 is SGHTA and CDR2 is FQGNSA. Trimming shortened V by 0 bases and J by 12 bases, and 18 bases separated the two germline ends. This CDR3 has 14 amino acids. CDR3 loop: CASSLAGGGPIPYF. The DNA of the CDR3 is TGTGCCAGCAGCTTAGCCGGGGGAGGTCCGATACCGTACTTC.

The rearrangement links TRBV25-1 to TRBJ1-4; D gene uncertain. The CDR3 has 17 residues. Germline lookup yields CDR1 MGHDK and CDR2 SYGVNS. V was shortened by 3 bases and J by 0 bases, with 14 bases between the two germline ends. The CDR3 spells CASSEGYIVATNEKLFF. The CDR3 DNA reads TGTGCCAGCAGTGAGGGATACATTGTTGCAACTAATGAAAAACTGTTTTTT.

This chain connects TRBV18 to TRBJ2-3; TRBD2 might be the D (5 bases). This CDR3 has 14 residues. The germline gives CDR1 KGHSH, CDR2 LQKENI. V dropped 4 bases and J dropped 14 bases, with 22 bases sitting between them. The CDR3 sequence: CASSLNEGTRLPYF. In nucleotides, the CDR3 is TGTGCCAGCTCACTAAACGAGGGTACCAGATTGCCGTATTTT.